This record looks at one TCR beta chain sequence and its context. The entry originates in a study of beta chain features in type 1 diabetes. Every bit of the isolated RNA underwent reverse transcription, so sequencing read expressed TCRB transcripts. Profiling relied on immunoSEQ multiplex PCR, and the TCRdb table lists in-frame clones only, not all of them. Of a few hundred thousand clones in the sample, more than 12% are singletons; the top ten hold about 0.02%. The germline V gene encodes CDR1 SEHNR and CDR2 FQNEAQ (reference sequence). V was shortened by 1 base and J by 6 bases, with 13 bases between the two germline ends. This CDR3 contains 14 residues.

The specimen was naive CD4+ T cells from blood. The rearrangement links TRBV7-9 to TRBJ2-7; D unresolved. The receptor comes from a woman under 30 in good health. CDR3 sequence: CASSLGAVGAEQYF. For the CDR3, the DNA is TGTGCCAGCAGCTTAGGGGCCGTTGGCGCCGAGCAGTACTTC.